These 14 T cell receptor beta chains came from one sample sequenced in a study of T-cell memory formation after mild COVID-19. Via MiXCR, TCRdb re-called the 5' RACE reads, giving one row per CDR3 protein. The table has approximately 300,000 distinct CDR3 sequences, about 15% seen once. The sequenced material came from PBMCs or a T cell subset sorted from them (not recorded which). The receptors come from a man aged 18 to 30 who had mild COVID-19 (a few samples of this study predate the infection). Cell type and time point are not known.

J is TRBJ2-1 and V is TRBV24-1; 7 bases map to TRBD2. CDR1 KGHDR and CDR2 SFDVKD come from the germline V gene. This CDR3 is 16 amino acids long. The V gene end was trimmed by 3 bases and the J gene end by 0 bases; junction bases not matched to a gene: 4. The CDR3 region is CATSDQSSGSYNEQFF. DNA for the CDR3: TGTGCCACCAGTGATCAATCTAGCGGCTCCTACAATGAGCAGTTCTTC.

This chain links TRBV10-3 with TRBJ2-7; 7 positions agree with TRBD1. The CDR3 sequence is 14 residues long. The germline V gene encodes CDR1 ENHRY and CDR2 SYGVKD. V trimming: 3 bases; J trimming: 6 bases; junction bases outside the gene matches: 8. The DNA for the CDR3 is TGTGCCATCAGTGACCCGGGACAGCTGGGCGAGCAGTACTTC. Its translation: CAISDPGQLGEQYF.

The rearrangement joins TRBV25-1 to TRBJ1-4, with D hard to call. CDR3 length: 15 amino acids. Germline loops: CDR1 MGHDK, CDR2 SYGVNS. V lost 1 base to trimming and J lost 4 bases, with 10 bases between them. The CDR3 here is CASSELEGLNEKLFF. CDR3 sequence (DNA): TGTGCCAGCAGTGAATTGGAGGGTCTTAATGAAAAACTGTTTTTT.

Comments on this clonotype: Lacking the conserved final phenylalanine or tryptophan, this CDR3 likely reflects a read error. The rearrangement uses TRBV5-1 and TRBJ1-2, with TRBD1 matching 8 bases. The CDR3 is made up of 14 amino acids. CDR1 SGHRS and CDR2 YFSETQ come from the germline V gene. The V gene end was trimmed by 4 bases and the J gene end by 3 bases; junction bases not matched to a gene: 5. Here the CDR3 reads CASSPGQGHYGYTL. The DNA for the CDR3 is TGCGCCAGCAGCCCCGGACAGGGCCACTATGGCTACACCCTC.

This clonotype occurred many times. At one boundary the junction diverges from the germline segment, which might be a read error. V and J are TRBV30 and TRBJ1-1, with a weak D call TRBD1 (5 bases). Germline-derived CDR1 and CDR2 are GTSNPN and SVGIG (reference sequence). This CDR3 has 13 amino acids. The CDR3 is CALGRGFGTEAFF. Written as DNA, the CDR3 is TGCGCTCTGGGGCGTGGTTTTGGGACTGAAGCTTTCTTT.

This chain connects TRBV7-9 to TRBJ1-1; no firm D call. The germline V gene has CDR1 SEHNR and CDR2 FQNEAQ (reference sequence). V was pared by 1 base and J by 5 bases, with 11 bases between. This CDR3 spans 14 amino acids. DNA for the CDR3: TGTGCCAGCAGCTTAGAATCAGGTTGGACTGAAGCTTTCTTT. This codes for CASSLESGWTEAFF.

The chain recombines TRBV12-3 or TRBV12-4 with TRBJ2-7; possible D gene TRBD2, 6 bases. V dropped 3 bases and J dropped 2 bases, with 20 bases sitting between them. The CDR3 is made up of 17 amino acids. CDR3 sequence: CASSFGGSGSSTYEQYF. In nucleotides, the CDR3 is TGTGCCAGCAGTTTTGGGGGGTCTGGATCGTCGACCTACGAGCAGTACTTC.

J is TRBJ2-2 and V is TRBV9, with 7 nucleotides matching TRBD1. This CDR3 contains 16 residues. The germline V gene encodes CDR1 SGDLS and CDR2 YYNGEE. V dropped 2 bases and J dropped 1; count of bases not matched to a gene: 5. CDR3 DNA: TGTGCCAGCAGCGTCACCGGGACAGTGAACACCGGGGAGCTGTTTTTT. Protein: CASSVTGTVNTGELFF.

The CDR3 sequence: CATNRVNTEAFF. Here the CDR3 DNA reads TGCGCCACCAACAGGGTGAACACTGAAGCTTTCTTT. This chain uses TRBV5-1 with TRBJ1-1, with D maybe TRBD1 (6 bases). The germline gives CDR1 SGHRS, CDR2 YFSETQ. Trimming stripped 9 bases from V and 0 bases from J, with 9 bases between. This CDR3 spans 12 amino acids.

This chain links TRBV18 with TRBJ1-1, with 8 bases that match TRBD1. Unmatched junction bases numbered 12, after V lost 5 bases and J lost 7 bases. The germline CDR1 and CDR2 sequences are KGHSH and LQKENI. The CDR3 spans 15 residues. CDR3 loop: CASSSTQDRADEAFF. CDR3 DNA sequence: TGTGCCAGCTCATCCACTCAGGACAGGGCGGATGAAGCTTTCTTT.

The V call is TRBV7-8, the J call TRBJ1-2; tentatively, D is TRBD1 (6 bases). Germline V gene sequence: CDR1 SGHVS, CDR2 FQNEAQ. V was shortened by 5 bases and J by 2 bases, with 12 bases between the two germline ends. The CDR3 has 14 amino acids. The chain's CDR3 is CASSHRQENYGYTF. The CDR3 nucleotides are TGTGCCAGCAGCCACAGACAGGAAAACTATGGCTACACCTTC.

In its sample, this clonotype was seen once. The rearrangement joins TRBV27 to TRBJ2-7; maybe TRBD2 (6 bases). Per the germline V gene, CDR1 is MNHEY and CDR2 is SMNVEV (reference sequence). The CDR3 runs 14 residues. V was pared by 1 base and J by 6 bases, with 13 bases between. This CDR3 reads CASSLWGTAGEQYF. The CDR3 DNA sequence: TGTGCCAGCAGTTTATGGGGAACAGCGGGCGAGCAGTACTTC.

Many counts were recorded for this clonotype. The rearrangement links TRBV29-1 to TRBJ2-7, with no clear D. V lost 2 bases, J lost 1 base, and 9 bases lay in between. Germline CDR1 is SQVTM and CDR2 is ANQGSEA. CDR3 length: 13 residues. The CDR3 DNA follows: TGCAGCGTTGAAACGGACCTTTCCTACGAGCAGTACTTC. It is translated as CSVETDLSYEQYF.

This clonotype appeared many times. The J gene is TRBJ2-5, the V gene TRBV7-7; TRBD1 or TRBD2 may be the D gene (5 bases each). Trimming removed 1 base from V and 5 bases from J, with 17 bases in between. Germline V gene lookup returns CDR1 SSHAT and CDR2 FNYEAQ (reference sequence). The CDR3 is 16 amino acids. CDR3 in DNA: TGTGCCAGCAGCTTAGAGGTGCAGGGTGCGGGTGAGACCCAGTACTTC. This sequence encodes CASSLEVQGAGETQYF.